The 16 T cell receptor beta chains given below trace back to one sample, sequenced in a study of Graves' ophthalmopathy and Graves' hyperthyroidism. Using RNA transcripts, the TCR beta CDR3 regions were amplified. Second-round multiplex PCR came after first-round RT-PCR with HTBI primers. TCRdb processed the multiplex PCR reads anew with MiXCR; each CDR3 protein has one entry. The profile shows around 1,000,000 distinct CDR3 sequences, roughly 35% of them singletons. Sequenced material: peripheral blood or thyroid tissue (not recorded which). These TCRs come from an adult man with Graves' hyperthyroidism.

This clonotype has at least ten counts. V gene TRBV12-3 or TRBV12-4 combines with J gene TRBJ1-6; D uncertain. This CDR3 region has 14 residues. V lost 6 bases to trimming and J lost 13 bases, with 19 bases between them. CDR3 coding DNA: TGTGCCAGCAGCTTCGACTGGGTCCTTTGGCCCCTCCACTTT. Its translation is CASSFDWVLWPLHF.

This clonotype was counted a few times. The genes are TRBV7-6 and TRBJ2-2; 8 bases agree with TRBD1. The CDR3 has 18 amino acids. CDR1 is SGHVS, CDR2 FNYEAQ, per germline. The ends lost 2 bases at V and 3 bases at J; junction bases unmatched: 11. The CDR3 coding sequence is TGTGCCAGCAGCTTAACAGGGGGTAGGGGAGCGGACACCGGGGAGCTGTTTTTT. Protein sequence: CASSLTGGRGADTGELFF.

This clonotype was counted ten times or more. Relative to the germline gene, one junction end is altered; a read error may explain this. The chain has TRBV5-1 and TRBJ1-1; no clear D gene. Germline CDR1 is SGHRS and CDR2 is YFSETQ. The CDR3 consists of 12 residues. The CDR3 sequence: CASRRGNTEAFF. CDR3 sequence (DNA): TGTGCCAGTAGGCGGGGTAACACTGAAGCTTTCTTT. The full variable domain, its missing parts supplied by reference TRBV5-1 and TRBJ1-1, is KAGVTQTPRYLIKTRGQQVTLSCSPISGHRSVSWYQQTPGQGLQFLFEYFSETQRNKGNFPGRFSGRQFSNSRSEMNVSTLELGDSALYLCASRRGNTEAFFGQGTRLTVV.

Notes on this clonotype: One end of the junction varies from germline; a read error may be responsible. The gene calls are TRBV7-2 and TRBJ2-5; the D is unclear. The V gene's germline CDR1 is SGHTA and CDR2 FQGNSA. The CDR3 length is 14 residues. In nucleotides, the CDR3 is TGTGCCAGCAGCTTAGATCTGGTCACAGAGGCCCAGTACTTC. Residues: CASSLDLVTEAQYF.

The J gene is TRBJ1-5, the V gene TRBV7-2; D gene uncertain. Between the trimmed V and J ends, which lost 1 base and 11 bases, there was a span of 15 bases. Germline CDR1 and CDR2: SGHTA and FQGNSA. This CDR3 comprises 14 residues. The CDR3 nucleotides read TGTGCCAGCAGCTTAGGAGTAGCGGAAGAGGCCCAGCATTTT. This encodes CASSLGVAEEAQHF.

This clonotype turned up a few times. J is TRBJ2-2 and V is TRBV10-3; weak D call: TRBD2 (5 bases). V shed 5 bases and J shed 4 bases, with 11 bases lying between them. The CDR3 is made up of 14 amino acids. Germline V gene lookup returns CDR1 ENHRY and CDR2 SYGVKD. The CDR3 coding sequence is TGTGCCATCAGTCCCGAGCGGATCACCGGGGAGCTGTTTTTT. Protein: CAISPERITGELFF.

This clonotype was seen just once. This chain joins TRBV20-1 and TRBJ2-7; 7 bases map to TRBD2. The V and J ends lost 3 bases and 0 bases, in that order; junction bases with no gene match: 8. There are 15 residues in the CDR3. Germline V gives CDR1 DFQATT, CDR2 SNEGSKA (reference sequence). CDR3 bases: TGCAGTGCTAGTAAGGGAGCGGGGCACTCCTACGAGCAGTACTTC. This translates into CSASKGAGHSYEQYF.

This clonotype was counted at least ten times. This chain connects TRBV7-2 to TRBJ2-5; no clear D. The CDR3 is 16 residues long. Between the trimmed V and J ends, which lost 2 bases and 1 base, there was a span of 14 bases. The germline CDR1 and CDR2 sequences are SGHTA and FQGNSA. In nucleotides, the CDR3 is TGTGCCAGCAGCTTAAGGATGGGCAGTAGCCAAGAGACCCAGTACTTC. Its translation: CASSLRMGSSQETQYF.

V and J are TRBV20-1 and TRBJ2-5; 9 bases are a match to TRBD1. J was trimmed by 5 bases and V by 6 bases; bases with no gene match: 13. The length of the CDR3 is 15 residues. Germline values: CDR1 DFQATT, CDR2 SNEGSKA (reference sequence). The CDR3 region has the DNA TGCAGTGCCACCCGGGACAGGGTTGATCAGGAGACCCAGTACTTC. Translated: CSATRDRVDQETQYF.

This clonotype occurred many times. This chain links TRBV29-1 with TRBJ2-7, with TRBD1 matching 7 bases. This CDR3 comprises 14 residues. The germline CDR1 and CDR2 sequences are SQVTM and ANQGSEA. The V segment lost 6 bases and the J segment 5 bases; nucleotides outside the gene matches: 13. For the CDR3, the DNA is TGCAGCGTAGGTGGCCTCAGGGGGTCCCACGAGCAGTACTTC. Protein: CSVGGLRGSHEQYF.

This clonotype was observed at least ten times. V is TRBV7-9 and J is TRBJ1-6; D gene ambiguous. Germline V lookup: CDR1 SEHNR, CDR2 FQNEAQ (reference sequence). V lost 5 bases to trimming and J lost 7 bases, with 18 bases between them. CDR3 length equals 16 residues. CDR3 sequence (DNA): TGTGCCAGCAGCCCCGTGACCGGCGTCTACAATTCACCCCTCCACTTT. It is translated as CASSPVTGVYNSPLHF.

V gene TRBV10-2 combines with J gene TRBJ1-5; D call uncertain. Germline V CDR1 and CDR2: WSHSY, SAAADI. There are 16 residues in the CDR3. V was trimmed by 0 bases and J by 0 bases, leaving 9 bases between them. DNA of the CDR3: TGCGCCAGCAGTGAGTCGGCAGAATATAGCAATCAGCCCCAGCATTTT. This encodes CASSESAEYSNQPQHF.

This clonotype was seen many times. The J gene is TRBJ1-5, the V gene TRBV6-1, with 7 positions matching TRBD1. Trimming took 2 bases from V and 11 from J; bases not matched to a gene: 9. Germline V gives CDR1 MNHNS, CDR2 SASEGT. The CDR3 runs 14 residues. The CDR3 loop reads CASSERPGGRSQHF. CDR3 in DNA: TGTGCCAGCAGTGAACGGCCAGGGGGACGATCCCAGCATTTT.

The chain recombines TRBV2 with TRBJ2-7; D remains unclear. Germline V gene sequence: CDR1 SNHLY, CDR2 FYNNEI. CDR3 length equals 17 residues. The V gene lost 5 bases and the J gene lost 3 bases, with 23 bases spanning the gap. The CDR3 sequence: CASSYLFFQEANYEQYF. In nucleotides, the CDR3 is TGTGCCAGCAGTTACCTCTTCTTCCAAGAGGCAAACTACGAGCAGTACTTC.

This clonotype was seen many times. The CDR3 DNA sequence: TGTGCCAGCGGGAATTCCGGGAGCCGACACGAGCAGTACTTC. The encoded protein is CASGNSGSRHEQYF. This chain links TRBV14 with TRBJ2-7; the D gene is possibly TRBD2 (6 bases). V lost 8 bases, J lost 5 bases, and 19 bases lay in between. This CDR3 comprises 14 residues. CDR1 is SGHDN, CDR2 FVKESK, per germline.

This clonotype appeared a few times. The V gene is TRBV6-6, the J gene TRBJ2-2; TRBD1 is a possible D gene (6 bases). CDR1 and CDR2 from the germline V gene are MNHNY and SVGAGI (reference sequence). Trimming removed 5 bases from V and 7 bases from J, with 17 bases in between. The CDR3 covers 15 residues. CDR3 loop: CASSAAGARNGELFF. For the CDR3, the DNA is TGTGCCAGCAGTGCGGCAGGGGCGAGGAACGGGGAGCTGTTTTTT.